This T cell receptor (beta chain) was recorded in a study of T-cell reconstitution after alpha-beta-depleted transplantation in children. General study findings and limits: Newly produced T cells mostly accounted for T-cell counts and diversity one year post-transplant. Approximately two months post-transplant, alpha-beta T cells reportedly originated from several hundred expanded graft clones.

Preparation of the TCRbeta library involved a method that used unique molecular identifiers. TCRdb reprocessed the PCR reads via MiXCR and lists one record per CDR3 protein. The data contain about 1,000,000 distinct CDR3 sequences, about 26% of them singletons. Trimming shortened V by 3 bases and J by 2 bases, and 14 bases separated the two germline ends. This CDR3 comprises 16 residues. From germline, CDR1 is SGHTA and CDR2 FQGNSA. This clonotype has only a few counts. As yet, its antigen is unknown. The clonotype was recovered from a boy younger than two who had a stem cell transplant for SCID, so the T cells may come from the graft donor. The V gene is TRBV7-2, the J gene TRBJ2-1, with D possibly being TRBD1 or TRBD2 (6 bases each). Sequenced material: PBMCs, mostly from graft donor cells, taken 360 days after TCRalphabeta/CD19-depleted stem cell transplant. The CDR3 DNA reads TGTGCCAGCAGCTTGAGGTGGGGGGCCCCCTACAATGAGCAGTTCTTC. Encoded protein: CASSLRWGAPYNEQFF.